This T cell receptor beta chain derives from a study of OX40 agonist ivuxolimab in advanced cancers. Study summary: The study gave patients intravenous ivuxolimab at 0.01 to 10 mg/kg every 2 weeks. Patients receiving dose escalation had hepatocellular carcinoma, melanoma, renal cell or head and neck cancer.

The V gene lost 8 bases and the J gene lost 0 bases, with 11 bases spanning the gap. This CDR3 is 14 amino acids long. CDR1 is MNHEY, CDR2 SVGAGI, per germline. Profiled with immunoSEQ multiplex PCR; TCRdb holds only in-frame clones, not every one. The data hold almost 90,000 clones, with roughly 89% observed a single time. A word on this clone: Its antigen remains unknown.

Sampling times: baseline, cycle 4 day 1, cycle 7 day 1. Study-level findings and limits: Expanded peripheral T cell antigen specificity was not determined.

The sequencing here drew on CD4+ or CD8+ T cells sorted from blood, taken in a trial of the OX40 agonist ivuxolimab. This clonotype originated in an adult with an advanced solid tumor such as melanoma, head and neck, liver or kidney cancer. The gene calls are TRBV6-5 and TRBJ1-3; D is unresolved. CDR3 in DNA: TGTGCCAGCCACGACCCCAGCTCTGGAAACACCATATATTTT. Amino acid sequence: CASHDPSSGNTIYF.